The 30 T cell receptor beta chains given below trace back to one sample, sequenced in a study of T-cell reconstitution after alpha-beta-depleted transplantation in children. TCRbeta library preparation incorporated unique molecular identifiers. TCRdb reanalysed the PCR reads using MiXCR and keeps one entry per CDR3 protein. The sample has 300,000 or so distinct CDR3 sequences, around 25% seen once; the top ten hold 10% to 11%. The starting material was PBMCs, mostly from graft donor cells, obtained 180 days after TCRalphabeta/CD19-depleted stem cell transplant. Receptors originate from a male patient between 10 and 17 years old who had a stem cell transplant for acute lymphoblastic leukemia, so the T cells may come from the graft donor.

The sample holds one count of this clonotype. This chain links TRBV12-3 or TRBV12-4 with TRBJ2-1; 14 bases are shared with TRBD2. Losses at the gene ends were 3 bases for V and 4 bases for J; bases not matched to a gene: 14. The CDR3 is 20 amino acids. The CDR3: CASSFDLGTSGRGWYNEQFF. The CDR3, as DNA: TGTGCCAGCAGTTTTGACCTCGGGACTAGCGGGAGAGGGTGGTACAATGAGCAGTTCTTC.

The chain links TRBV12-3 or TRBV12-4 to TRBJ2-7; 7 bases line up with TRBD2. Trimming removed 1 base from V and 7 bases from J; junction bases left unmatched: 13. The CDR3 loop spans 16 amino acids. The CDR3 DNA follows: TGTGCCAGCAGTTTAGGGATTAGCGGGCTGACGGAAGAGCAGTACTTC. Translated, it gives CASSLGISGLTEEQYF.

The genes are TRBV5-4 and TRBJ2-2; TRBD2 is a possible D gene (6 bases). The germline CDR1 and CDR2 sequences are SGHNT and YYREEE (reference sequence). The CDR3 contains 15 residues. V was shortened by 4 bases and J by 6 bases, with 16 bases between the two germline ends. The chain's CDR3 is CASSPPGLGPGELFF. CDR3 DNA sequence: TGTGCCAGCAGCCCTCCGGGACTCGGGCCCGGGGAGCTGTTTTTT.

The chain has TRBV5-1 and TRBJ1-5; the match to TRBD1 covers 7 bases. V lost 3 bases and J lost 4; bases outside the gene matches: 4. Germline assignment: CDR1 SGHRS and CDR2 YFSETQ. The CDR3 totals 14 residues. CDR3 nucleotides: TGCGCCAGCAGCTGGGACAGCTTAAATCAGCCCCAGCATTTT. Protein: CASSWDSLNQPQHF. Supplemented by reference TRBV5-1 and TRBJ1-5, the full variable domain reads KAGVTQTPRYLIKTRGQQVTLSCSPISGHRSVSWYQQTPGQGLQFLFEYFSETQRNKGNFPGRFSGRQFSNSRSEMNVSTLELGDSALYLCASSWDSLNQPQHFGDGTRLSIL.

The J gene is TRBJ2-7, the V gene TRBV11-2; no reliable D call. Germline assignment: CDR1 SGHAT and CDR2 FQNNGV. The CDR3 spans 15 residues. Trimming left V 1 base short and J 0 bases short, with 10 bases between. The DNA for the CDR3 is TGTGCCAGCAGCTTAGGAATGACACGCTCCTACGAGCAGTACTTC. It specifies CASSLGMTRSYEQYF. Based on the CDR3 plus reference TRBV11-2 and TRBJ2-7, the full variable domain is EAGVAQSPRYKIIEKRQSVAFWCNPISGHATLYWYQQILGQGPKLLIQFQNNGVVDDSQLPKDRFSAERLKGVDSTLKIQPAKLEDSAVYLCASSLGMTRSYEQYFGPGTRLTVT.

The chain links TRBV4-1 to TRBJ1-6; D ambiguous. Trimming took off 1 base at V and 9 bases at J, with 13 bases between the two ends. Germline CDR1 MGHRA, CDR2 YSYEKL. The CDR3 is 15 residues long. Here the CDR3 DNA reads TGCGCCAGCAGCCAAGCAAGGGCCTTGGGTTCACCCCTCCACTTT. Its protein product is CASSQARALGSPLHF.

This clonotype was seen many times. CDR3 nucleotides: TGCGCCAGCAGCTTGGAAGAAGGATTCATGAACACTGAAGCTTTCTTT. Its protein is CASSLEEGFMNTEAFF. V and J are TRBV5-1 and TRBJ1-1; D ambiguous. The V gene's germline CDR1 is SGHRS and CDR2 YFSETQ. Trimming removed 0 bases at V and 0 bases at J, with 12 bases between. CDR3 length: 16 residues.

This clonotype was seen only a few times. V is TRBV6-5 and J is TRBJ2-7; D is undetermined. V was pared by 0 bases and J by 5 bases, with 8 bases between. Germline V gene lookup returns CDR1 MNHEY and CDR2 SVGAGI. This CDR3 has 13 amino acids. CDR3 nucleotides: TGTGCCAGCAGTTACTCTTTTTCCAACGAGCAGTACTTC. It is translated as CASSYSFSNEQYF.

This rearrangement joins TRBV29-1 to TRBJ1-2; D is ambiguous. The CDR3 totals 14 residues. Germline values: CDR1 SQVTM, CDR2 ANQGSEA. Trimming pared 2 bases from V and 2 bases from J, leaving 12 bases between. CDR3 sequence (DNA): TGCAGCGTTGAATGGCGGTCAGCAAACTATGGCTACACCTTC. Protein product: CSVEWRSANYGYTF.

The table lists this clonotype with a few counts. V gene TRBV9 combines with J gene TRBJ1-2, with D tentatively TRBD1 (5 bases). The CDR3 has 15 amino acids. Germline V CDR1 and CDR2: SGDLS, YYNGEE. The V gene lost 4 bases and the J gene lost 4 bases, with 17 bases spanning the gap. The DNA for the CDR3 is TGTGCCAGCAGCCCGGGGAAGGGGCGGGTCTATGGCTACACCTTC. It specifies CASSPGKGRVYGYTF.

Only a few counts were recorded for this clonotype. The gene calls are TRBV7-2 and TRBJ2-7; no reliable D call. Trimming stripped 1 base from V and 6 bases from J, with 13 bases between. The CDR3 is 14 amino acids. Germline CDR1 reads SGHTA; CDR2 reads FQGNSA. CDR3 protein: CASSLERGLGEQYF. In DNA form, the CDR3 reads TGTGCCAGCAGCTTAGAGCGCGGTCTTGGCGAGCAGTACTTC. Full variable domain (outside the CDR3, taken from reference TRBV7-2 and TRBJ2-7): GAGVSQSPSNKVTEKGKDVELRCDPISGHTALYWYRQSLGQGLEFLIYFQGNSAPDKSGLPSDRFSAERTGGSVSTLTIQRTQQEDSAVYLCASSLERGLGEQYFGPGTRLTVT.

This chain joins TRBV5-4 and TRBJ2-2, with 14 bases matching TRBD2. This CDR3 comprises 18 residues. Germline V gives CDR1 SGHNT, CDR2 YYREEE (reference sequence). V trimming: 3 bases; J trimming: 1 base; junction bases outside the gene matches: 5. The CDR3 loop is CASSSIGLAGGNTGELFF. In DNA form, the CDR3 reads TGTGCCAGCAGCTCGATTGGACTAGCGGGAGGGAACACCGGGGAGCTGTTTTTT.

This clonotype has a handful of counts. V is TRBV5-1 and J is TRBJ2-2; D is undetermined. Germline lookup yields CDR1 SGHRS and CDR2 YFSETQ. Trimming left V 4 bases short and J 3 bases short, with 13 bases between. This CDR3 is built from 15 residues. CDR3 DNA sequence: TGCGCCAGCAGCCTTGGGTCCAGTCACACCGGGGAGCTGTTTTTT. Its protein product is CASSLGSSHTGELFF.

The rearrangement joins TRBV6-1 to TRBJ1-5; perhaps TRBD1 as D (5 bases). The germline V gene has CDR1 MNHNS and CDR2 SASEGT. With 6 bases removed from V and 11 bases from J, the gap between germline ends came to 17 bases. This CDR3 has 13 amino acids. The CDR3 bases are TGTGCCAGCAGAAGCGGACGGGGCTCGGCCCAGCATTTT. This codes for CASRSGRGSAQHF.

The DNA for the CDR3 is TGCAGTGCTAGAGGAGTGGACGTCCCGGCCTACGAGCAGTACTTC. This gives the protein CSARGVDVPAYEQYF. This chain connects TRBV20-1 to TRBJ2-7; no clear D. The V gene's germline CDR1 is DFQATT and CDR2 SNEGSKA (reference sequence). V lost 1 base to trimming and J lost 2 bases, with 15 bases between them. The CDR3 has 15 amino acids.

This clonotype was detected a few times. The chain recombines TRBV11-1 with TRBJ2-1; 7 positions agree with TRBD2. Germline V lookup: CDR1 SGHAT, CDR2 FQDESV (reference sequence). This CDR3 comprises 13 residues. V dropped 6 bases and J dropped 9; count of bases not matched to a gene: 8. CDR3 nucleotide sequence: TGTGCCAGCAGGTCGCAAGGGAGGGGTGAGCAGTTCTTC. As protein: CASRSQGRGEQFF. Combining the CDR3 with reference TRBV11-1 and TRBJ2-1 gives the whole variable domain EAEVAQSPRYKITEKSQAVAFWCDPISGHATLYWYRQILGQGPELLVQFQDESVVDDSQLPKDRFSAERLKGVDSTLKIQPAELGDSAMYLCASRSQGRGEQFFGPGTRLTVL.

Here the CDR3 DNA reads TGCAGTGCCTCGGGAGACGGTTACTATGGCTACACCTTC. This sequence encodes CSASGDGYYGYTF. V and J are TRBV20-1 and TRBJ1-2; D not certain. Trimming removed 6 bases at V and 3 bases at J, with 14 bases between. Germline CDR1 reads DFQATT; CDR2 reads SNEGSKA (reference sequence). This CDR3 contains 13 residues.

The chain joins TRBV12-5 to TRBJ2-1; the D is unclear. The CDR3 loop spans 13 amino acids. V dropped 1 base and J dropped 3 bases, with 4 bases sitting between them. Germline V gene data show CDR1 as LGHNT and CDR2 as FRNRAP. Here the CDR3 reads CASGLAHYNEQFF. DNA for the CDR3: TGTGCTAGTGGTTTGGCCCACTACAATGAGCAGTTCTTC.

J is TRBJ1-1 and V is TRBV18, with a tentative D call TRBD1 (5 bases). From germline, CDR1 is KGHSH and CDR2 LQKENI. This CDR3 has 19 residues. Deletions cut 1 base from V and 5 bases from J, with 26 bases between. This CDR3 is CASSPQEGMDQQGETEAFF. The CDR3 DNA sequence: TGTGCCAGCTCACCACAGGAAGGGATGGATCAGCAGGGAGAAACTGAAGCTTTCTTT.

The chain carries TRBV7-3 and TRBJ1-1; tentative D call: TRBD1 (6 bases). V dropped 5 bases and J dropped 0 bases, with 19 bases sitting between them. The CDR3 spans 17 residues. Germline V gene data show CDR1 as SGHTA and CDR2 as FQGTGA. The CDR3 DNA reads as TGTGCCAGCAGCGCTCAGGGGTGGGGAACATTGAACACTGAAGCTTTCTTT. This gives the protein CASSAQGWGTLNTEAFF.

This clonotype was detected only a few times. The chain joins TRBV6-1 to TRBJ2-3; 14 nucleotides line up with TRBD2. This CDR3 is 17 amino acids long. Germline CDR1 is MNHNS and CDR2 is SASEGT. Trimming at V came to 7 bases and at J to 5 bases, leaving 11 bases not matched to a gene. CDR3: CASNRLTSGRAGDTQYF. As DNA, the CDR3 is TGTGCCAGCAACAGACTGACTAGCGGGAGGGCCGGAGATACGCAGTATTTT.

This clonotype has a handful of counts. The J gene is TRBJ1-5, the V gene TRBV5-1, with D unclear. Trimming cost V 3 bases and J 1 base, with 8 bases left between them. The CDR3 has 14 residues. Germline-derived CDR1 and CDR2 are SGHRS and YFSETQ. CDR3 in DNA: TGCGCCAGCAGCTCGGGAGGGAGCAATCAGCCCCAGCATTTT. Residues: CASSSGGSNQPQHF. Full variable domain (remainder filled in from reference TRBV5-1 and TRBJ1-5): KAGVTQTPRYLIKTRGQQVTLSCSPISGHRSVSWYQQTPGQGLQFLFEYFSETQRNKGNFPGRFSGRQFSNSRSEMNVSTLELGDSALYLCASSSGGSNQPQHFGDGTRLSIL.

The J gene is TRBJ2-1, the V gene TRBV20-1, with 11 positions matching TRBD2. The germline V gene has CDR1 DFQATT and CDR2 SNEGSKA (reference sequence). This CDR3 has 17 amino acids. In nucleotides, the CDR3 is TGCGCCGCCCTTGGGACTAGCGGAGGTGGGTCCTACAATGAGCAGTTCTTC. Its translation is CAALGTSGGGSYNEQFF.

This clonotype has more than one count but fewer than ten. The CDR3 DNA is TGTGCCAGCACCTCGACCCTTGTGCGGGTGGGAGATACGCAGTATTTT. Translation: CASTSTLVRVGDTQYF. The chain combines TRBV11-2 with TRBJ2-3; maybe TRBD2 (5 bases). The CDR3 runs 16 residues. V was cut by 7 bases and J by 5 bases, with 22 bases left in between. The germline V gene has CDR1 SGHAT and CDR2 FQNNGV. Full variable domain (remainder filled in from reference TRBV11-2 and TRBJ2-3): EAGVAQSPRYKIIEKRQSVAFWCNPISGHATLYWYQQILGQGPKLLIQFQNNGVVDDSQLPKDRFSAERLKGVDSTLKIQPAKLEDSAVYLCASTSTLVRVGDTQYFGPGTRLTVL.

This clonotype has only one observation. V is TRBV7-9 and J is TRBJ2-7, with 14 positions matching TRBD2. The germline V gene encodes CDR1 SEHNR and CDR2 FQNEAQ (reference sequence). Trimming took 5 bases from V and 2 from J; bases not matched to a gene: 5. CDR3 length: 16 residues. This chain's CDR3 is CASSERLAGGTYEQYF. CDR3 coding DNA: TGTGCCAGCAGCGAACGACTAGCGGGAGGGACCTACGAGCAGTACTTC.

This sequence joins TRBV5-6 and TRBJ2-3; 9 bases agree with TRBD1. J was trimmed by 6 bases and V by 7 bases; bases with no gene match: 12. This CDR3 spans 15 amino acids. Germline V gene data show CDR1 as SGHDT and CDR2 as YYEEEE. The DNA of the CDR3 is TGTGCCAGCGGCCGGATGGACAGGGGTTGGGATACGCAGTATTTT. Its protein product is CASGRMDRGWDTQYF.

V is TRBV19 and J is TRBJ2-7, with D uncertain. The CDR3 sequence is 16 residues long. V dropped 6 bases and J dropped 4 bases, with 22 bases sitting between them. Per germline, CDR1 LNHDA and CDR2 SQIVND (reference sequence). In nucleotides, the CDR3 is TGTGCCAGTAGAAGAACTACCAGCCCTGGGGTTTACGAGCAGTACTTC. Its protein product is CASRRTTSPGVYEQYF.

This chain uses TRBV18 with TRBJ1-2; 7 bases line up with TRBD1. Losses at the gene ends were 3 bases for V and 8 bases for J; bases not matched to a gene: 6. The CDR3 is 13 residues long. Germline V CDR1 and CDR2: KGHSH, LQKENI. The CDR3 sequence: CASSPDRAGGYTF. The CDR3 DNA reads as TGTGCCAGCTCACCCGACAGGGCAGGCGGCTACACCTTC.

The chain uses TRBV30 and TRBJ2-1; 10 bases agree with TRBD2. CDR1 is GTSNPN and CDR2 is SVGIG in the germline V gene (reference sequence). The V and J ends lost 0 bases and 14 bases, in that order; junction bases with no gene match: 4. The CDR3 totals 12 residues. In DNA form, the CDR3 reads TGTGCCTGGAGTGTACTAGCGGGAATGAAGTTCTTC. Translation: CAWSVLAGMKFF.

There are a few counts of this clonotype. The V and J genes are TRBV20-1 and TRBJ2-7, with a tentative D call TRBD2 (5 bases). The CDR3 length is 13 residues. Germline V gene lookup returns CDR1 DFQATT and CDR2 SNEGSKA (reference sequence). The V end lost 2 bases, the J end lost 0 bases, and 8 bases lay between the germline ends. The CDR3 DNA reads as TGCAGTGCTAGACCGAGCGGCTCCTACGAGCAGTACTTC. Encoded protein: CSARPSGSYEQYF.